These 32 T cell receptor beta chains originate from one sample sequenced in a study of blood T cell repertoires in COVID-19. Using immunoSEQ multiplex PCR, the repertoire was profiled, and TCRdb retains in-frame clones only, with some absent. The data contain under 55,000 clones, approximately 86% of them singletons. The source material was peripheral blood. Receptor source: a man aged 35-49 years with active COVID-19.

V is TRBV7-2 and J is TRBJ2-1, with TRBD2 matching 10 bases. With 4 bases clipped from V and 8 bases from J, the junction kept 11 bases outside the gene matches. Germline V gene sequence: CDR1 SGHTA, CDR2 FQGNSA. This CDR3 is 16 amino acids long. The CDR3 here is CASSSLASGRRDEQFF. Written as DNA, the CDR3 is TGTGCCAGCAGCTCCCTTGCTAGCGGGAGACGGGATGAGCAGTTCTTC.

The gene calls are TRBV5-1 and TRBJ2-7; 7 bases align to TRBD1. In germline, CDR1 is SGHRS, CDR2 YFSETQ. The CDR3 has 14 residues. Trimming took 5 bases from V and 0 from J; bases not matched to a gene: 5. This chain's CDR3 is CASSRTGVSYEQYF. The CDR3 coding sequence is TGCGCCAGCAGTCGGACAGGAGTCTCCTACGAGCAGTACTTC.

This rearrangement joins TRBV12-3 or TRBV12-4 to TRBJ1-5; D not resolved. V was shortened by 5 bases and J by 0 bases, with 5 bases between the two germline ends. The CDR3 runs 13 residues. The CDR3 protein is CASSPYSNQPQHF. Written as DNA, the CDR3 is TGTGCCAGCAGTCCTTATAGCAATCAGCCCCAGCATTTT.

This rearrangement joins TRBV29-1 to TRBJ2-7, with 12 bases aligning to TRBD2. The germline CDR1 and CDR2 sequences are SQVTM and ANQGSEA. The CDR3 is 14 residues long. J lost 1 base, V lost 6 bases, and 4 bases had no gene match. The CDR3 reads CSVRTSGVSYEQYF. The CDR3 DNA reads as TGCAGCGTGAGGACTAGCGGGGTTTCCTACGAGCAGTACTTC.

The chain combines TRBV7-8 with TRBJ1-5, with D perhaps matching TRBD1 (5 bases). Trimming took 1 base from V and 2 from J, leaving 12 bases between them. This CDR3 is built from 16 residues. Looked up from germline, CDR1 is SGHVS and CDR2 is FQNEAQ. CDR3 protein: CASSLGGRIGNQPQHF. In DNA form, the CDR3 reads TGTGCCAGCAGCTTAGGGGGCAGGATAGGCAATCAGCCCCAGCATTTT.

This clone was seen once. This chain links TRBV6-5 with TRBJ1-2; D remains unclear. V dropped 8 bases and J dropped 2 bases, with 12 bases sitting between them. There are 13 residues in the CDR3. Germline assignment: CDR1 MNHEY and CDR2 SVGAGI. This chain's CDR3 is CASDQTQNYGYTF. As DNA, the CDR3 is TGTGCCAGCGATCAGACACAGAACTATGGCTACACCTTC.

The chain recombines TRBV5-1 with TRBJ1-4, with 7 bases matching TRBD1. Germline V lookup: CDR1 SGHRS, CDR2 YFSETQ. With 1 base clipped from V and 8 bases from J, the junction kept 8 bases outside the gene matches. The CDR3 has 15 residues. CDR3 region: CASSLYRGRGEKLFF. The CDR3 DNA is TGCGCCAGCAGCTTGTACAGGGGCCGGGGAGAAAAACTGTTTTTT.

The chain couples TRBV4-1 to TRBJ1-2, with D hard to call. This CDR3 contains 15 residues. From germline, CDR1 is MGHRA and CDR2 YSYEKL. With 0 bases removed from V and 8 bases from J, the gap between germline ends came to 16 bases. DNA for the CDR3: TGCGCCAGCAGCCAAGATTTGCAGGCCCTGCCCGGCTACACCTTC. As protein: CASSQDLQALPGYTF.

V and J are TRBV14 and TRBJ2-5, with TRBD2 as a possible D gene (5 bases). Deletions cut 1 base from V and 5 bases from J, with 11 bases between. The CDR3 spans 14 residues. Germline CDR1 is SGHDN and CDR2 is FVKESK. The CDR3 region has the DNA TGTGCCAGCAGCCAAGGGCGGGTTGTGGAGACCCAGTACTTC. It is translated as CASSQGRVVETQYF. Full variable domain (outside the CDR3, taken from reference TRBV14 and TRBJ2-5): EAGVTQFPSHSVIEKGQTVTLRCDPISGHDNLYWYRRVMGKEIKFLLHFVKESKQDESGMPNNRFLAERTGGTYSTLKVQPAELEDSGVYFCASSQGRVVETQYFGPGTRLLVL.

J is TRBJ1-2 and V is TRBV5-1, with D unresolved. The CDR3 spans 17 residues. CDR1 SGHRS and CDR2 YFSETQ come from the germline V gene. Deletions cut 0 bases from V and 1 base from J, with 16 bases between. The DNA of the CDR3 is TGCGCCAGCAGCTTGGGTGTATTGGAGGGAGGTAACTATGGCTACACCTTC. Translation gives CASSLGVLEGGNYGYTF.

The chain uses TRBV4-2 and TRBJ2-1; 11 bases fit TRBD2. The germline V gene has CDR1 LGHNA and CDR2 YNFKEQ. This CDR3 spans 17 amino acids. Losses at the gene ends were 0 bases for V and 9 bases for J; bases not matched to a gene: 10. The CDR3 sequence is CASSQEEGSGRAGEQFF. Here the CDR3 DNA reads TGTGCCAGCAGCCAAGAGGAAGGTAGCGGGAGGGCCGGTGAGCAGTTCTTC.

The J gene is TRBJ1-1, the V gene TRBV30; D is possibly TRBD1 (5 bases). The CDR3 runs to 12 residues. Trimming removed 0 bases from V and 5 bases from J, with 7 bases in between. CDR1 is GTSNPN and CDR2 is SVGIG in the germline V gene (reference sequence). The chain's CDR3 is CAWSVGETEAFF. The CDR3 nucleotides read TGTGCCTGGAGTGTAGGGGAAACTGAAGCTTTCTTT.

The V call is TRBV24-1, the J call TRBJ2-7; maybe TRBD1 (5 bases). This CDR3 has 14 residues. CDR1 is KGHDR and CDR2 is SFDVKD in the germline V gene. V dropped 3 bases and J dropped 9 bases, with 17 bases sitting between them. CDR3 protein: CATSDRADSLGQYF. In nucleotides, the CDR3 is TGTGCCACCAGTGATCGCGCCGACAGCTTAGGGCAGTACTTC.

The chain couples TRBV6-6 to TRBJ1-2, with 10 bases lining up with TRBD1. Germline V CDR1 and CDR2: MNHNY, SVGAGI (reference sequence). V shed 4 bases and J 2 bases; nucleotides not matched to a gene: 4. CDR3 size: 15 residues. DNA of the CDR3: TGTGCCAGCAGTTCCCCGGGACAGGGGAACTATGGCTACACCTTC. Protein product: CASSSPGQGNYGYTF.

The V gene is TRBV6-1, the J gene TRBJ2-7; 7 bases line up with TRBD2. Trimming cost V 2 bases and J 3 bases; bases outside gene matches: 13. CDR3 length equals 17 residues. Per germline, CDR1 MNHNS and CDR2 SASEGT. CDR3 sequence (DNA): TGTGCCAGCAGTGAATCGGGTGGTTCTAGCGGTTTCTACGAGCAGTACTTC. Its translation: CASSESGGSSGFYEQYF.

CDR3 in amino acids: CASSNAKGQLYGYTF. CDR3 nucleotide sequence: TGTGCCAGCAGCAATGCTAAGGGACAGCTCTATGGCTACACCTTC. The V gene is TRBV7-9, the J gene TRBJ1-2, with 7 bases fitting TRBD1. V was pared by 5 bases and J by 4 bases, with 10 bases of the junction left unmatched. The CDR3 is 15 residues long. Germline V lookup: CDR1 SEHNR, CDR2 FQNEAQ (reference sequence).

This clone was seen once. The V call is TRBV28, the J call TRBJ1-6; a possible D gene is TRBD1 (6 bases). The CDR3 is made up of 15 amino acids. CDR1 is MDHEN, CDR2 SYDVKM, per germline. Trimming shortened V by 4 bases and J by 8 bases, and 15 bases separated the two germline ends. DNA of the CDR3: TGTGCCAGCAGTTCCCTGGACAGAAGAGATTCACCCCTCCACTTT. Protein: CASSSLDRRDSPLHF.

The chain is built from TRBV30 and TRBJ1-2; D unresolved. The CDR3 is 16 residues long. Per germline, CDR1 GTSNPN and CDR2 SVGIG (reference sequence). Trimming left V 2 bases short and J 6 bases short, with 22 bases between. This CDR3 reads CAWSLADSRGKNGYTF. The CDR3 DNA reads as TGTGCCTGGAGTCTTGCGGACTCCCGTGGAAAAAATGGCTACACCTTC.

The rearrangement uses TRBV19 and TRBJ2-3; the match to TRBD1 covers 11 bases. J lost 6 bases, V lost 3 bases, and 5 bases had no gene match. Per germline, CDR1 LNHDA and CDR2 SQIVND (reference sequence). This CDR3 region has 15 residues. CDR3 region: CASSIWTGGLDTQYF. In DNA, the CDR3 is TGTGCCAGTAGTATTTGGACAGGGGGCCTTGATACGCAGTATTTT.

As DNA, the CDR3 is TGTGCCAGCAGTTACTTCGGGACAGGGTCCTACGAGCAGTACTTC. It specifies CASSYFGTGSYEQYF. The rearrangement uses TRBV6-2 or TRBV6-3 and TRBJ2-7; 9 nucleotides agree with TRBD1. Trimming took 1 base from V and 1 from J; bases not matched to a gene: 2. The CDR3 totals 15 residues. Germline V gene sequence: CDR1 MNHEY, CDR2 SVGEGT.

The chain links TRBV7-8 to TRBJ1-1; possible D gene TRBD1, 6 bases. Germline V gene data show CDR1 as SGHVS and CDR2 as FQNEAQ. This CDR3 spans 13 amino acids. V lost 5 bases to trimming and J lost 6 bases, with 13 bases between them. This CDR3 reads CASSPDRIAEAFF. In DNA, the CDR3 is TGTGCCAGCAGCCCCGACAGGATAGCTGAAGCTTTCTTT.

The chain combines TRBV9 with TRBJ2-3; tentatively, D is TRBD2 (5 bases). The CDR3 totals 16 residues. The germline CDR1 and CDR2 sequences are SGDLS and YYNGEE. The V end lost 0 bases, the J end lost 1 base, and 12 bases lay between the germline ends. The CDR3 spells CASSVAPWRGTDTQYF. DNA for the CDR3: TGTGCCAGCAGCGTAGCCCCCTGGCGGGGCACAGATACGCAGTATTTT.

The chain is built from TRBV19 and TRBJ1-2; tentatively, D is TRBD1 (6 bases). The CDR3 totals 16 residues. Germline V gives CDR1 LNHDA, CDR2 SQIVND (reference sequence). V lost 5 bases and J 0 bases, leaving 16 bases between the germline ends. CDR3 DNA sequence: TGTGCCAGTAGTGGCCCCTGGACAGCAGCTAACTATGGCTACACCTTC. It codes for CASSGPWTAANYGYTF.

The gene calls are TRBV28 and TRBJ1-5, with TRBD1 identical over 9 bases. Per germline, CDR1 MDHEN and CDR2 SYDVKM. Trimming removed 6 bases from V and 0 bases from J; junction bases left unmatched: 6. The CDR3 covers 16 residues. The CDR3 loop is CASSGTGWDSNQPQHF. CDR3 nucleotide sequence: TGTGCCAGCAGCGGGACAGGGTGGGATAGCAATCAGCCCCAGCATTTT.

The rearrangement joins TRBV18 to TRBJ1-5; TRBD1 might be the D (6 bases). The CDR3 has 20 residues. V lost 3 bases to trimming and J lost 0 bases, with 24 bases between them. Germline V gene data show CDR1 as KGHSH and CDR2 as LQKENI. The CDR3 loop reads CASSPYGVGTRTYSNQPQHF. CDR3 coding DNA: TGTGCCAGCTCACCTTATGGTGTCGGGACAAGGACATATAGCAATCAGCCCCAGCATTTT.

The rearrangement links TRBV27 to TRBJ1-1, with D hard to call. Per germline, CDR1 MNHEY and CDR2 SMNVEV (reference sequence). This CDR3 region has 12 residues. V lost 6 bases and J 5 bases, leaving 10 bases between the germline ends. The CDR3 DNA sequence: TGTGCCAGCAGGTCGGTTTGGACTGAAGCTTTCTTT. Translation gives CASRSVWTEAFF.

J is TRBJ1-1 and V is TRBV19, with D maybe TRBD1 (5 bases). The CDR3 sequence is 13 residues long. Looked up from germline, CDR1 is LNHDA and CDR2 is SQIVND (reference sequence). V lost 7 bases and J lost 2, with 11 bases in between. The CDR3 DNA sequence: TGTGCCAGTACCAGGGCAGGAAACACTGAAGCTTTCTTT. As protein: CASTRAGNTEAFF.

This clone occurred a few times. The chain couples TRBV7-2 to TRBJ2-3; 11 bases align to TRBD2. V lost 8 bases and J lost 0; bases outside the gene matches: 7. Germline CDR1 reads SGHTA; CDR2 reads FQGNSA. CDR3 length equals 16 residues. CDR3 residues: CASSIAGGYSTDTQYF. CDR3 nucleotides: TGTGCCAGCTCCATAGCGGGAGGGTATAGCACAGATACGCAGTATTTT.

A few counts support this clone. The chain is built from TRBV10-2 and TRBJ2-3, with D maybe TRBD2 (5 bases). The germline gives CDR1 WSHSY, CDR2 SAAADI. Trimming pared 7 bases from V and 10 bases from J, leaving 12 bases between. There are 11 residues in the CDR3. The CDR3 loop is CASIGGGPQYF. Here the CDR3 DNA reads TGCGCCAGCATTGGCGGAGGACCGCAGTATTTT.

The chain is built from TRBV6-1 and TRBJ2-7, with TRBD2 identical over 7 bases. Trimming took 2 bases from V and 1 from J; bases not matched to a gene: 11. Germline V lookup: CDR1 MNHNS, CDR2 SASEGT. CDR3 size: 17 residues. The CDR3 reads CASSEFIRLAESYEQYF. The CDR3 DNA is TGTGCCAGCAGTGAATTCATTCGGCTAGCGGAATCCTACGAGCAGTACTTC.

This rearrangement joins TRBV28 to TRBJ2-7, with D maybe TRBD2 (5 bases). CDR1 is MDHEN and CDR2 is SYDVKM in the germline V gene. Trimming pared 5 bases from V and 0 bases from J, leaving 14 bases between. The CDR3 spans 15 residues. The CDR3 sequence is CASSPRGQASYEQYF. The CDR3 DNA reads TGTGCCAGCAGTCCACGGGGTCAGGCCTCCTACGAGCAGTACTTC.

J is TRBJ2-7 and V is TRBV7-9; D may be TRBD2 (6 bases). In germline, CDR1 is SEHNR, CDR2 FQNEAQ (reference sequence). Trimming left V 8 bases short and J 0 bases short, with 11 bases between. The CDR3 runs to 13 residues. Here the CDR3 DNA reads TGTGCCAGCGGTGCAGCGGGCTCCTACGAGCAGTACTTC. Amino acids: CASGAAGSYEQYF.